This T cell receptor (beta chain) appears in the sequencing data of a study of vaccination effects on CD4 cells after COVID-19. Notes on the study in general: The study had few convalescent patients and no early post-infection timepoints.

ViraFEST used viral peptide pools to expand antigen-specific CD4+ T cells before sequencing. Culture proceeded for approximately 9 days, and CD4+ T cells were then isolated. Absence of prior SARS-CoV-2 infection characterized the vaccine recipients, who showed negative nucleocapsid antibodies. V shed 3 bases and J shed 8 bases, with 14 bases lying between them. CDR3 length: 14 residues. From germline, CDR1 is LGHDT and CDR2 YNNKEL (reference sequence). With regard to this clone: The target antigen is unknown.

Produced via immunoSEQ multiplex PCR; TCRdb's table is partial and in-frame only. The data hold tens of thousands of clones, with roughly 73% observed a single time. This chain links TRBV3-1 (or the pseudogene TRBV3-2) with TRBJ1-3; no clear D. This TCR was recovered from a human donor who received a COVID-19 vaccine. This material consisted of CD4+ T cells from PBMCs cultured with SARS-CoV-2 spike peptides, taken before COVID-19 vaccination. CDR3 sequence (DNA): TGTGCCAGCAGCCACTCCTCGATCCGTTACACCATATATTTT. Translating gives CASSHSSIRYTIYF.